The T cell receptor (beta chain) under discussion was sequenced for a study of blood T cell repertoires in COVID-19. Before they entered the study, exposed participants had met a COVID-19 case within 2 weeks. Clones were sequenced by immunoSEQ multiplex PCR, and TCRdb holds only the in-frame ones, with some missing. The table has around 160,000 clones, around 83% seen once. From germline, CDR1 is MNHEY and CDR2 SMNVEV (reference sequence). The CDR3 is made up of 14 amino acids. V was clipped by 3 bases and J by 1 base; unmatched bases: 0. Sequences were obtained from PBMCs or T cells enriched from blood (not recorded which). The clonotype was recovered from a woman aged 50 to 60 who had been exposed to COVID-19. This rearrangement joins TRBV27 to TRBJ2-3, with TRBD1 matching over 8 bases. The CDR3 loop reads CASSLDRGTDTQYF. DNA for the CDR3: TGTGCCAGCAGTTTGGACAGGGGCACAGATACGCAGTATTTT.